This TCR beta chain comes out of a study of blood T cell repertoires in COVID-19. Method: immunoSEQ multiplex PCR; TCRdb's copy keeps in-frame clones and lacks some. The sample holds roughly 190,000 clones, roughly 83% seen once. The ends lost 3 bases at V and 2 bases at J; junction bases unmatched: 1. The CDR3 covers 15 residues. Germline CDR1 KGHDR, CDR2 SFDVKD. The origin of this receptor is a woman younger than 45 who had recovered from COVID-19. The sequencing sample was made of PBMCs or T cells enriched from blood (not recorded which). The genes are TRBV24-1 and TRBJ1-2; TRBD1 matches at 11 bases. CDR3 DNA: TGTGCCACCAGTGATAGGACAGGGGGCAACTATGGCTACACCTTC. Its protein product is CATSDRTGGNYGYTF.